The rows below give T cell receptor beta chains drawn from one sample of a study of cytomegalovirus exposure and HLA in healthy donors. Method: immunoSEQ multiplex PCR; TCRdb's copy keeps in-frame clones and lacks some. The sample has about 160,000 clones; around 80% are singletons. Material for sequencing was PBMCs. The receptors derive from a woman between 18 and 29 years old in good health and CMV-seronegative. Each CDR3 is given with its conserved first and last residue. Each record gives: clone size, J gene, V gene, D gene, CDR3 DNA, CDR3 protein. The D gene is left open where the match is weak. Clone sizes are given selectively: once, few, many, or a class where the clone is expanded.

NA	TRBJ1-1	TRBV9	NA	TGTGCCAGCAGCGTAGGGTCAAGGGGTGTAGACGCTTTCTTT	CASSVGSRGVDAFF
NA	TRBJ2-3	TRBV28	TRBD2	TGTGCCAGCAGTCTGGGACTAGCGGTCGGGGCTGGGGATACGCAGTATTTT	CASSLGLAVGAGDTQYF
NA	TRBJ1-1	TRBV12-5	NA	TGTGCTAGTGGTTACAGCTCACGGGGGAGTGAAGCTTTCTTT	CASGYSSRGSEAFF
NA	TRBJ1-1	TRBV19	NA	TGTGCCAGTAATAGAGGCCCGGTTATGAACACTGAAGCTTTCTTT	CASNRGPVMNTEAFF
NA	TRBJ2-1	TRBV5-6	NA	TGTGCCAGCAGCTTGGGACTCTTTCCCTCCTACAATGAGCAGTTCTTC	CASSLGLFPSYNEQFF
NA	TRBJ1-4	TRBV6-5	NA	TGTGCCAGCAGTTACAGTAACAGGCGGTTTAATGAAAAACTGTTTTTT	CASSYSNRRFNEKLFF
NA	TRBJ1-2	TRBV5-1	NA	TGCGCCAGCAGCTTGGCGGGGATCCAGAGGGGCTACACCTTC	CASSLAGIQRGYTF
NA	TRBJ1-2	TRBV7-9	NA	TGTTCCAGCAGCTTACTTAATCACCAGGAGGATGGCTACACCTTC	CSSSLLNHQEDGYTF
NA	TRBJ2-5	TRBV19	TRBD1	TGTGCCAGTAGCCAACGGACAGGGGGGAACCAAGAGACCCAGTACTTC	CASSQRTGGNQETQYF
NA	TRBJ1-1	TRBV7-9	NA	TGTGCCAGCAGCTTAAGGAGCGGCGGAACCAACACTGAAGCTTTCTTT	CASSLRSGGTNTEAFF
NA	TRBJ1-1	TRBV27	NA	TGTGCCAGCAGGGACACGGCAAAGGGGGCTGAAGCTTTCTTT	CASRDTAKGAEAFF
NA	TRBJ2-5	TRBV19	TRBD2	TGTGCCAGCACGAAACTAGCGGGCCACCAAGAGACCCAGTACTTC	CASTKLAGHQETQYF
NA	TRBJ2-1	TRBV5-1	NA	TGCGCCAGCAGCAAGGACAGCTCTTCCCAAAACAATGAGCAGTTCTTC	CASSKDSSSQNNEQFF
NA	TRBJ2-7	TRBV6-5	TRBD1	TGTGCCAGCAGTTACCTGGGACAGGGCATCTACGAGCAGTACTTC	CASSYLGQGIYEQYF
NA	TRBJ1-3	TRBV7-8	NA	TGTGCCAGCAGCGCCCCCTTGGAGGGCAATGGAAACACCATATATTTT	CASSAPLEGNGNTIYF
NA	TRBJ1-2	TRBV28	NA	TGTGCCAGCAGTTTCACAGGGAGCTATGGCTACACCTTC	CASSFTGSYGYTF
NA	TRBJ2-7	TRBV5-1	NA	TGCGCCAGCAGCTCCTACAGGGAGAACGAGCAGTACTTC	CASSSYRENEQYF
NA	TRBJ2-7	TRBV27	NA	TGTGCCAGCCGGACAGTCCCCGGGTCCTACGAGCAGTACTTC	CASRTVPGSYEQYF
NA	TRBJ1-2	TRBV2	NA	TGTGCCAGTAGTGCAGGGATTGACTATGGCTACACCTTC	CASSAGIDYGYTF
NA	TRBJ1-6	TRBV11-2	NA	TGTGCCATCTCGCGGGGCTATAATTCACCCCTCCACTTT	CAISRGYNSPLHF
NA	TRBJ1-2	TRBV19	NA	TGTGCCAGCCGGGGCGGGGGGCTCGACTATGGCTACACCTTC	CASRGGGLDYGYTF
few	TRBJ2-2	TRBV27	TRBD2	TGTGCCAGCAGTTTTGGTCTAGCGGGGGCCACCGGGGAGCTGTTTTTT	CASSFGLAGATGELFF
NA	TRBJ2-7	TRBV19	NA	TGTGCCAGTAGTAAACAGGGCTCCTACGAGCAGTACTTC	CASSKQGSYEQYF
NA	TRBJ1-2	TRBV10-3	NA	TGTGCCATCGGGGCCATAAACTATGGCTACACCTTC	CAIGAINYGYTF
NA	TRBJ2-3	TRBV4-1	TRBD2	TGCGCCAGCAGCCAACAGCGGGGGGCCCGCACAGATACGCAGTATTTT	CASSQQRGARTDTQYF
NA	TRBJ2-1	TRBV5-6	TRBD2	TGTGCCAGCAGCTCGACAGGGAGGAGACTAGCGGGGGGTTGGAATGAGCAGTTCTTC	CASSSTGRRLAGGWNEQFF
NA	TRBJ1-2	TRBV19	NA	TGTGCCAGTAGCAGCAGGGTTGTTTCTAATGGCTACACCTTC	CASSSRVVSNGYTF
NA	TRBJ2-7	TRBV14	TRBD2	TGTGCCAGCAGCACAGGGCTGGCGGGGGGAACCTACGAGCAGTACTTC	CASSTGLAGGTYEQYF
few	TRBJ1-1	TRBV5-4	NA	TGTGCCAGCAGCTTCGAGGGCCGGCGGGCTTTCTTT	CASSFEGRRAFF
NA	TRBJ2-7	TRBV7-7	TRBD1	TGTGCTAGCAGCCCGAGACAGGGCAGTACCTACGAGCAGTACTTC	CASSPRQGSTYEQYF
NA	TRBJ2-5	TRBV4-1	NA	TGCGCCAGCAGCCAAGCAGGGGACCCACAAGAGACCCAGTACTTC	CASSQAGDPQETQYF
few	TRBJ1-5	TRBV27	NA	TGTGCCAGCAGCTCCCTTAGGGACACGTTAAATCAGCCCCAGCATTTT	CASSSLRDTLNQPQHF
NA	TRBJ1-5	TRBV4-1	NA	TGCGCCAGCAGCCAAGACCTTTTCGGTCAGCCCCAGCATTTT	CASSQDLFGQPQHF
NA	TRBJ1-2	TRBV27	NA	TGTGCCAGCAGGACCAATGTGGGACACCGAGGACCCTATGGCTACACCTTC	CASRTNVGHRGPYGYTF
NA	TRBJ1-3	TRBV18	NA	TGTGCCAGCTCACCAGGGGGCTCCTCTGGAAACACCATATATTTT	CASSPGGSSGNTIYF
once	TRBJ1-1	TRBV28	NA	TGTGCCAGCAGTTTACGGGGAGGGGGGGACACTGAAGCTTTCTTT	CASSLRGGGDTEAFF
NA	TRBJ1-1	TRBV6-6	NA	TGTGCCAGCAGTTACTCGGGAGGCCTGTCGAACACTGAAGCTTTCTTT	CASSYSGGLSNTEAFF
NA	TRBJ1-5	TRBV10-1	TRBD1	TGCGCCAGCAGTGCGGGGGGACAGGGGAGCAATCAGCCCCAGCATTTT	CASSAGGQGSNQPQHF
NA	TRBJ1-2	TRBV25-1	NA	TGTGCCAGCAGTGAATTAATAACAGGGAGGGGCGGCGGCTATGGCTACACCTTC	CASSELITGRGGGYGYTF
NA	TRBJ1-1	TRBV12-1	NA	TGTGCCAGCAGCCCGCGGCGGATGAACACTGAAGCTTTCTTT	CASSPRRMNTEAFF
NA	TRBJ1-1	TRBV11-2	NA	TGTGCCAGCAGCTTACTCGGGGGGAACACTGAAGCTTTCTTT	CASSLLGGNTEAFF
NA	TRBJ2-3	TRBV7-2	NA	TGTGCCAGCAGCTTAGGCAGAAACACAGATACGCAGTATTTT	CASSLGRNTDTQYF
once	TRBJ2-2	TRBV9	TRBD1	TGTGCCAGCAGCGTGCGGCAGGGGGAAACCGGGGAGCTGTTTTTT	CASSVRQGETGELFF
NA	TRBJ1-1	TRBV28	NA	TGTGCCAGCAGTTTGGAGGGTCGGAACACTGAAGCTTTCTTT	CASSLEGRNTEAFF
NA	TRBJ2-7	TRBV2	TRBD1	TGTGCCAGCAGTGCGGGACAGGGTACCCCCTACGAGCAGTACTTC	CASSAGQGTPYEQYF
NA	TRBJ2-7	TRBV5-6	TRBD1	TGTGCCAGCAGCTTGTTTTCGGACAGGGGGGCAATAAGCTACGAGCAGTACTTC	CASSLFSDRGAISYEQYF
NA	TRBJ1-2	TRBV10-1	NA	TGCGCCAGCAGCCCCGGGTCCTCCATGCCCGGCTACACCTTC	CASSPGSSMPGYTF
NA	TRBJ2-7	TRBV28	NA	TGTGCCAGCAGTTCTGGGCAGGGCTACGAGCAGTACTTC	CASSSGQGYEQYF
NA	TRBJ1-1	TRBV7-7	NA	TGTGCCAGCAGCGTAACAGCGAACACTGAAGCTTTCTTT	CASSVTANTEAFF
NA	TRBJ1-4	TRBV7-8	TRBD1	TGTGCCAGCAGCTTGTCGACAGGGGGCTCAGAAAAACTGTTTTTT	CASSLSTGGSEKLFF
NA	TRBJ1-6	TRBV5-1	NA	TGCGCCAGCAGCCTCCTAGGCTCCTATAATTCACCCCTCCACTTT	CASSLLGSYNSPLHF